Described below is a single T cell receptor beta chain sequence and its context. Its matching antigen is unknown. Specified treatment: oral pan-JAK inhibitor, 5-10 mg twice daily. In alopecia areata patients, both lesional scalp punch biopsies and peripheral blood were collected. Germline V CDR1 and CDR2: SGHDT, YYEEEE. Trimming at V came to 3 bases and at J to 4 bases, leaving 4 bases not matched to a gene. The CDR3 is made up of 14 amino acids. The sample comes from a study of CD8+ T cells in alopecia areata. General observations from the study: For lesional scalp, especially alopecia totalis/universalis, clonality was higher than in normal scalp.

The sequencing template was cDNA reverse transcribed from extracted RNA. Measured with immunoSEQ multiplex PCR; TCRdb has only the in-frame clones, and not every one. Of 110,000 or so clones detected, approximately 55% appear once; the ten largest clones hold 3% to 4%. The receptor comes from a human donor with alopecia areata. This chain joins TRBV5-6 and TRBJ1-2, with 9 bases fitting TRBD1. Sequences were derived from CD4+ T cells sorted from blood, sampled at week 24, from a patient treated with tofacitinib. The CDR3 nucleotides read TGTGCCAGCAGCTCGGGGACAGGGAGCTATGGCTACACCTTC. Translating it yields CASSSGTGSYGYTF.